The present T cell receptor (beta chain) was sequenced within a study of PD-1 blockade in classical Hodgkin lymphoma. Germline V gene lookup returns CDR1 SNHLY and CDR2 FYNNEI. V gave up 2 bases and J gave up 4 bases; unmatched junction bases: 3. The CDR3 contains 16 residues. Clones were read by immunoSEQ multiplex PCR, and TCRdb kept only the in-frame ones, dropping some. The table records under 80,000 clones, roughly 93% of them present only once. A remark on this clone: Its antigen is as yet unknown.

Study-level findings and limits: Newly diagnosed patients reportedly trailed healthy donors in baseline TCR diversity. Repertoires differed for reasons still undefined, possibly disease activity or prior therapy.

Sample time point: newly diagnosed, previously untreated cHL patient sample. PBMCs representing newly diagnosed, untreated classical Hodgkin lymphoma functioned as the comparison. This TCR derives from a human donor with classical Hodgkin lymphoma. The sample taken for sequencing was peripheral blood mononuclear cells (PBMCs). The chain uses TRBV2 and TRBJ2-2; 11 bases are shared with TRBD1. This CDR3 is CASSEFGTGGTGELFF. CDR3 DNA: TGTGCCAGCAGTGAATTCGGGACAGGGGGCACCGGGGAGCTGTTTTTT.